This paragraph reports one TCR beta chain. What it binds is not known. This sample was included in a study of chemoradiotherapy in HPV16-positive cancers. Study information: A couple of HPV16-positive patients' cells yielded candidate HPV-specific clones and common motifs. Whole-study results and caveats: HPV-responsive T-cell expansion during chemoradiotherapy was linked to improved recurrence-free survival in HPV16-positive patients.

The CDR3 contains 15 residues. Germline loops: CDR1 MNHEY, CDR2 SMNVEV (reference sequence). Trimming pared 5 bases from V and 7 bases from J, leaving 20 bases between. The repertoire was sequenced with immunoSEQ multiplex PCR; TCRdb's copy has only in-frame clones and lacks some. The profile shows 65,000 to 80,000 clones, almost 90% of them singletons. Repertoires were sampled repeatedly during chemoradiotherapy. The sample here was blood, taken from a patient who underwent chemoradiotherapy. The chain uses TRBV27 and TRBJ1-1; weak D call: TRBD1 (5 bases). The TCR comes from a human donor with HPV-associated anogenital cancer. The CDR3 nucleotides read TGTGCCAGCAGTCAAAGGGGATGGGGGAAGGGTGAAGCTTTCTTT. It translates to CASSQRGWGKGEAFF.